This T cell receptor (beta chain) is from a study of cytomegalovirus exposure and HLA in healthy donors. The study, taken as a whole, reports: Reported performance of the classifier showed diagnosis of cytomegalovirus status with high specificity and sensitivity. In a later analysis, first-cohort TCR clusters were found to tend to co-occur in the 130 or so validation repertoires.

This CDR3 spans 16 amino acids. V shed 4 bases and J 2 bases; nucleotides not matched to a gene: 6. The germline V gene has CDR1 KGHSH and CDR2 LQKENI. The data were produced by immunoSEQ multiplex PCR, yet TCRdb's version contains in-frame clones alone and is incomplete. In the table there are about 400,000 clones, 86% of which are singletons. A word on this clone: Antigen unknown.

The sample taken for sequencing was PBMCs. The TCR was taken from a woman aged 18-29 years in good health and CMV-seronegative. The J gene is TRBJ1-2, the V gene TRBV18; TRBD1 matches 11 bases. Here the CDR3 DNA reads TGTGCCAGCTCACTATCGAGGACAGGGGGCAACTATGGCTACACCTTC. Protein sequence: CASSLSRTGGNYGYTF. Supplemented by reference TRBV18 and TRBJ1-2, the full variable domain reads NAGVMQNPRHLVRRRGQEARLRCSPMKGHSHVYWYRQLPEEGLKFMVYLQKENIIDESGMPKERFSAEFPKEGPSILRIQQVVRGDSAAYFCASSLSRTGGNYGYTFGSGTRLTVV.